These T cell receptor beta chains were read from a single sample in a study of blood T cell repertoires in COVID-19. Generated by immunoSEQ multiplex PCR, the TCRdb table keeps only in-frame clones and is missing some. The sample contains 150,000 to 200,000 clones, 80% to 90% of which appear only once. The sequenced material came from peripheral blood. The receptors here all came from a man aged 60-69 years with acute or convalescent COVID-19. Each CDR3 is given with its conserved first and last residue. A D gene is named only where the DNA matches it firmly. Only part of the rows carry a size: once, few, many, or a class if the clone is expanded.

len	v_gene	abundance	j_gene	d_gene	CDR3aa	CDR3nt
14	TRBV7-2	NA	TRBJ2-7	TRBD1	CASSWRTGSYEQYF	TGTGCCAGCAGCTGGCGGACAGGTTCCTACGAGCAGTACTTC
15	TRBV10-3	NA	TRBJ1-3	NA	CAISGTQGPGNTIYF	TGTGCCATCAGTGGGACACAGGGACCTGGAAACACCATATATTTT
12	TRBV6-5	NA	TRBJ1-2	NA	CASSPGSLGYTF	TGTGCCAGCAGCCCGGGGTCCTTGGGCTACACCTTC
16	TRBV15	NA	TRBJ2-7	TRBD2	CATSRGLAGPGNEQYF	TGTGCCACCAGCAGAGGACTAGCGGGGCCCGGGAACGAGCAGTACTTC
16	TRBV4-1	NA	TRBJ2-7	TRBD2	CASSQVTLAGGYEQYF	TGCGCCAGCAGCCAAGTGACCCTAGCGGGGGGCTACGAGCAGTACTTC
17	TRBV2	NA	TRBJ2-2	TRBD1	CASTTRGQGGSAGELFF	TGTGCCAGCACCACCCGCGGACAGGGGGGTAGTGCCGGGGAGCTGTTTTTT
14	TRBV5-1	NA	TRBJ2-7	NA	CASSWTGVGYEQYF	TGCGCCAGCAGCTGGACGGGAGTTGGCTACGAGCAGTACTTC
13	TRBV28	NA	TRBJ1-2	NA	CASSFGQTRGYTF	TGTGCCAGCAGTTTCGGACAGACCCGTGGCTACACCTTC
13	TRBV19	NA	TRBJ1-2	TRBD1	CASSIQQGTGYTF	TGTGCCAGTAGTATCCAACAGGGGACCGGCTACACCTTC
14	TRBV6-5	few	TRBJ2-7	TRBD1	CASYNTGGNYEQYF	TGTGCCAGCTATAATACAGGGGGTAACTACGAGCAGTACTTC
13	TRBV6-5	NA	TRBJ1-2	NA	CASTKRGFYGYTF	TGTGCCAGCACCAAGCGGGGGTTCTATGGCTACACCTTC
13	TRBV7-3	NA	TRBJ1-1	NA	CASSILPGQEAFF	TGTGCCAGCAGCATTTTACCGGGACAAGAAGCTTTCTTT
14	TRBV6-1	NA	TRBJ1-6	NA	CASSEQGYNSPLHF	TGTGCCAGCAGTGAACAGGGGTACAATTCACCCCTCCACTTT
13	TRBV30	NA	TRBJ2-1	TRBD1	CAWSVQARTGKFF	TGTGCCTGGAGTGTACAAGCGAGGACAGGGAAGTTCTTC
15	TRBV27	once	TRBJ1-1	TRBD1	CASRGYGQGATEAFF	TGTGCCAGCAGAGGATACGGACAGGGGGCGACTGAAGCTTTCTTT
14	TRBV5-1	once	TRBJ1-4	NA	CASSLSRSDEKLFF	TGCGCCAGCAGCTTGAGTAGGAGCGACGAAAAACTGTTTTTT
14	TRBV2	NA	TRBJ2-3	TRBD2	CASSDAGGLDTQYF	TGTGCCAGCAGTGACGCGGGAGGGCTGGATACGCAGTATTTT
14	TRBV18	NA	TRBJ1-2	TRBD1	CASSQTTGSYGYTF	TGTGCCAGCTCACAGACGACAGGGTCCTATGGCTACACCTTC
17	TRBV28	few	TRBJ2-3	TRBD2	CASSSRASGRRTDTQYF	TGTGCCAGCAGTTCAAGAGCGAGCGGGAGGCGCACAGATACGCAGTATTTT
14	TRBV28	NA	TRBJ2-2	NA	CASSQVLDTGELFF	TGTGCCAGCAGCCAGGTACTTGACACCGGGGAGCTGTTTTTT
17	TRBV7-9	NA	TRBJ2-1	NA	CASSFPRLVKGNNEQFF	TGTGCCAGCAGCTTCCCCCGACTCGTTAAGGGGAACAATGAGCAGTTCTTC
17	TRBV28	NA	TRBJ2-5	TRBD1	CASSLSSFRQGRETQYF	TGTGCCAGCAGTTTAAGTTCCTTCAGACAGGGGAGGGAGACCCAGTACTTC
13	TRBV5-5	NA	TRBJ1-1	NA	CASSFGENTEAFF	TGTGCCAGCAGCTTCGGAGAGAACACTGAAGCTTTCTTT
16	TRBV6-1	few	TRBJ2-1	NA	CASSVRRDIDGDEQFF	TGTGCCAGCAGTGTAAGAAGGGACATCGACGGGGATGAGCAGTTCTTC
16	TRBV5-1	NA	TRBJ2-7	NA	CASSLNGGLHPYEQYF	TGCGCCAGCAGCTTGAATGGCGGGCTGCATCCCTACGAGCAGTACTTC
15	TRBV14	NA	TRBJ2-3	NA	CASSQDQVITDTQYF	TGTGCCAGCAGCCAAGACCAGGTCATAACAGATACGCAGTATTTT
15	TRBV7-3	NA	TRBJ2-1	TRBD2	CASSPRGAGVSEQFF	TGTGCCAGCAGTCCGCGGGGAGCGGGAGTATCTGAGCAGTTCTTC
14	TRBV16	NA	TRBJ2-1	NA	CASSQSMGGTEQFF	TGTGCCAGCAGCCAATCGATGGGTGGGACAGAGCAGTTCTTC
15	TRBV14	NA	TRBJ2-1	TRBD2	CASSPIAGTCNEQFF	TGTGCCAGCAGCCCAATAGCGGGAACTTGTAATGAGCAGTTCTTC
17	TRBV21-1	NA	TRBJ2-2	NA	CASSPFLGLARAGELFF	TGTGCCAGCAGCCCATTCCTGGGACTAGCAAGGGCCGGGGAGCTGTTTTTT
15	TRBV28	NA	TRBJ1-5	NA	CASSLGRASIQPQHF	TGTGCCAGCAGTTTAGGCAGGGCATCCATTCAGCCCCAGCATTTT
13	TRBV4-1	NA	TRBJ2-7	NA	CASSQDLRYEQYF	TGCGCCAGCAGCCAAGATCTTCGCTACGAGCAGTACTTC
16	TRBV7-3	few	TRBJ2-3	TRBD1	CASSWQGAPSTDTQYF	TGTGCCAGCAGCTGGCAGGGGGCCCCGAGCACAGATACGCAGTATTTT
13	TRBV5-8	NA	TRBJ1-1	NA	CASSLSRNTEAFF	TGTGCCAGCAGCTTGAGCCGTAACACTGAAGCTTTCTTT
13	TRBV2	NA	TRBJ1-2	NA	CASRPGANYGYTF	TGTGCCAGCCGCCCGGGGGCTAACTATGGCTACACCTTC
15	TRBV18	once	TRBJ1-3	NA	CASSLQGYSGNTIYF	TGTGCCAGCTCGCTGCAGGGCTACTCTGGAAACACCATATATTTT
15	TRBV11-2	NA	TRBJ1-5	NA	CASSLDLGRGVPQHF	TGTGCCAGCAGCTTAGATTTGGGCCGGGGGGTGCCCCAGCATTTT
16	TRBV7-6	NA	TRBJ1-5	NA	CASSLAQGRSNQPQHF	TGTGCCAGCAGCTTAGCCCAGGGTAGATCGAATCAGCCCCAGCATTTT
12	TRBV29-1	NA	TRBJ1-3	NA	CSVESSGNTIYF	TGCAGCGTTGAATCCTCCGGAAACACCATATATTTT
16	TRBV4-1	few	TRBJ2-7	TRBD2	CASSSRTSGSLDEQYF	TGCGCCAGCAGCTCCAGGACTAGCGGGAGTTTAGACGAGCAGTACTTC
13	TRBV5-1	NA	TRBJ2-5	TRBD2	CASSGTSGETQYF	TGCGCCAGCAGCGGGACTAGCGGAGAGACCCAGTACTTC
17	TRBV28	NA	TRBJ2-2	TRBD2	CASRSPGGSGDTGELFF	TGTGCCAGCAGGTCCCCCGGTGGGAGCGGGGACACCGGGGAGCTGTTTTTT
13	TRBV2	NA	TRBJ2-1	TRBD2	CGSREGAYNEQFF	TGTGGCTCCCGGGAGGGGGCCTACAATGAGCAGTTCTTC
13	TRBV7-9	NA	TRBJ1-1	NA	CASSTQEDTEAFF	TGTGCCAGCAGCACTCAGGAGGACACTGAAGCTTTCTTT